This TCR beta chain stems from a study of Ad26.COV2.S vaccination and SARS-CoV-2 variants. In regard to this clone: Its antigen is as yet unknown.

The ends lost 0 bases at V and 5 bases at J; junction bases unmatched: 4. The CDR3 is made up of 17 amino acids. Germline V gene data show CDR1 as SGHNT and CDR2 as YYREEE (reference sequence). Study observations and caveats: Vaccine recipients posted higher spike-specific TCR breadth than their placebo counterparts.

TCRdb's copy holds only in-frame clones and misses some; the assay was immunoSEQ multiplex PCR. The repertoire has approximately 400,000 clones, around 92% of them found once; the top ten carry 3.9%. The sequences come from peripheral blood, collected after recovery from COVID-19. This TCR derives from a human donor who had recovered from COVID-19. This chain uses TRBV5-4 with TRBJ1-6; TRBD1 matches 11 bases. The CDR3 region is CASSLGTGGANNSPLHF. In DNA form, the CDR3 reads TGTGCCAGCAGCTTGGGGACAGGGGGCGCGAATAATTCACCCCTCCACTTT.